This TCR beta chain is drawn from a study of T cell repertoires in cytomegalovirus infection. Via MiXCR, TCRdb re-called the reads, giving one row per CDR3 protein. The sample lists fewer than 550,000 distinct CDR3 sequences; about 15% were seen once. Study-wide results and caveats: In two of eight donors, the top clonotype was HLA-C-restricted CMV-specific. Cumulated frequencies of public TCR beta families served to identify carriers of CMV plus the relevant HLA.

Note on this clonotype: Its antigen is not known.

The ends were cut back, 8 bases at V and 4 bases at J, with 8 bases in the middle. Germline assignment: CDR1 MNHNS and CDR2 SASEGT. CDR3 size: 11 residues. This TCR was sampled from a human donor in good health (CMV status not recorded). Some clones in this sample may be carry-over from other donors' samples. This sequence joins TRBV6-1 and TRBJ1-1, with D unclear. The sample was CD8+ T cells from PBMCs. The CDR3 DNA is TGTGCCAGCTCCAGACGCACTGAAGCTTTCTTT. Translation: CASSRRTEAFF.